This T cell receptor beta chain stems from a study of control samples from healthy donors and cancer patients. V was clipped by 5 bases and J by 5 bases, with 13 bases between them. The CDR3 sequence is 14 residues long. Per the germline V gene, CDR1 is MDHEN and CDR2 is SYDVKM. The assay was immunoSEQ multiplex PCR, and TCRdb's table has in-frame clones only and misses some. The profile shows 150,000 or so clones, around 90% of them singletons. The chain recombines TRBV28 with TRBJ1-5; the D is unclear. The TCR comes from a woman aged 30 to 39 in good health. Sequencing was carried out using blood. The CDR3, as DNA: TGTGCCAGCAGTCTCACCCGTTCCGATCAGCCCCAGCATTTT. Encoded protein: CASSLTRSDQPQHF.